This TCR beta chain was found in a study of early T cells in non-severe SARS-CoV-2 infection. This clonotype was seen a handful of times. In TCRdb, the 5' RACE reads were re-called with MiXCR into one record per CDR3 protein. The sample shows more than 55,000 distinct CDR3 sequences, roughly an eighth of them seen only once. The V and J ends lost 3 bases and 15 bases respectively, with 22 bases between them. This CDR3 has 14 amino acids. Germline CDR1 is SGHKS and CDR2 is YYEKEE (reference sequence). The sequenced sample was whole blood. The chain has TRBV5-5 and TRBJ1-5; tentatively, D is TRBD1 (5 bases). The clonotype comes from an adult who was a healthcare worker with PCR-confirmed SARS-CoV-2 infection or an uninfected control (not recorded which). The CDR3 region is CASSSSLVGARLHF. The CDR3 nucleotides read TGTGCCAGCAGCTCCTCTCTCGTAGGGGCGAGGCTGCATTTT.